This paragraph covers one TCR beta chain sequence. The CDR3 is made up of 17 amino acids. Trimming took off 3 bases at V and 0 bases at J, with 18 bases between the two ends. Per the germline V gene, CDR1 is MGHDK and CDR2 is SYGVNS. The protocol was immunoSEQ multiplex PCR, while the TCRdb copy is restricted to in-frame clones and leaves out a portion. The table lists about 23,000 clones, roughly 90% of them singletons. The data derive from a study of a mutant IDH1 vaccine in newly diagnosed glioma. Study-wide background: Treated patients had a mean age of around 39 years and a sex split that was roughly 60% male and roughly 38% female. Beforehand, treatment had been radiotherapy, temozolomide, or both; the majority received both.

Stated time point: baseline, week 1 (first vaccination visit). Documented treatment: pre-vaccination baseline after standard-of-care therapy. Patients carried new grade 3 or 4 IDH1-mutant astrocytomas lacking nuclear ATRX. This TCR derives from a man between 25 and 39 years old with glioma. The rearrangement uses TRBV25-1 and TRBJ2-7, with D possibly TRBD2 on 6 matching bases. Here the sequenced sample was PBMCs, taken from a glioma patient treated with radiotherapy, temozolomide or both. In nucleotides, the CDR3 is TGTGCCAGCAGTGATATTCTGGGGCTAGCGCACTCCTACGAGCAGTACTTC. Its translation is CASSDILGLAHSYEQYF.